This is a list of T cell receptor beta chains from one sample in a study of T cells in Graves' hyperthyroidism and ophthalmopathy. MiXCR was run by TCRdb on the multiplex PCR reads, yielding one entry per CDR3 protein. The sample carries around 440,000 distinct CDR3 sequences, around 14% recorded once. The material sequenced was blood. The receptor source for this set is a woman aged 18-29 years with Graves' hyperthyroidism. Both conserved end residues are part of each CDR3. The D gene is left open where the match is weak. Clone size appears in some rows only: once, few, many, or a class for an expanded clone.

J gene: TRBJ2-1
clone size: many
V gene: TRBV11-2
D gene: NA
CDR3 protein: CASSRSPGVPFF
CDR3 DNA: TGTGCCAGCAGTCGATCTCCTGGGGTTCCGTTCTTC

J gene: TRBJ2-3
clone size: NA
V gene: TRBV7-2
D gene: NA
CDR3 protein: CASSLVSAEGDTQYF
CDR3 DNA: TGTGCCAGCAGCTTAGTATCAGCTGAAGGGGATACGCAGTATTTT

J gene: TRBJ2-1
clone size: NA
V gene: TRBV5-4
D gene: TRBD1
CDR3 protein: CASSHKTGTGRNEQFF
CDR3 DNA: TGTGCCAGCAGCCATAAAACCGGGACAGGGAGAAATGAGCAGTTCTTC

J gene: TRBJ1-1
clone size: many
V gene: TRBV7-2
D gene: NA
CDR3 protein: CASSPSTRGMNTEAFF
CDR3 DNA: TGTGCCAGCAGCCCGTCCACCAGGGGCATGAACACTGAAGCTTTCTTT

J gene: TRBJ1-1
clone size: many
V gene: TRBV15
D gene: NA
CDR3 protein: CATSREGLNTEAFF
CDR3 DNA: TGTGCCACCAGCAGGGAGGGATTGAACACTGAAGCTTTCTTT

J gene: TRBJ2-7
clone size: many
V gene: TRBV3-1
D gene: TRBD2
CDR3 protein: CASSQIGTSGSYEQYF
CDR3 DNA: TGTGCCAGCAGCCAAATCGGGACTAGCGGGAGTTACGAGCAGTACTTC

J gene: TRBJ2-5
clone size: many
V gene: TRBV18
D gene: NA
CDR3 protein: CASSRLPGKETQYF
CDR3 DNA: TGTGCCAGCTCACGTCTCCCAGGGAAGGAGACCCAGTACTTC

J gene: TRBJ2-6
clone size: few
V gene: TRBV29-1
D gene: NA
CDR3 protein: CSVARVAGANVLTF
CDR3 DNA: TGCAGCGTCGCCAGGGTAGCTGGGGCCAACGTCCTGACTTTC

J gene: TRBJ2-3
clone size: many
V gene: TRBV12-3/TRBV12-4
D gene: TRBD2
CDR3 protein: CASSSTLGRGDTDTQYF
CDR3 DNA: TGTGCCAGCAGTTCCACCCTAGGGCGGGGGGACACAGATACGCAGTATTTT

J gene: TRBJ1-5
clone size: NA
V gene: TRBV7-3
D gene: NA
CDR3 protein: CASSTLRGPLNQPQHF
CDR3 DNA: TGTGCCAGCAGCACCCTACGCGGGCCTCTCAATCAGCCCCAGCATTTT

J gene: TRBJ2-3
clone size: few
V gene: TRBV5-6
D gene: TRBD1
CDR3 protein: CASSSPPGQARDTQYF
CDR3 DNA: TGTGCCAGCAGCTCGCCCCCGGGACAGGCGAGGGATACGCAGTATTTT

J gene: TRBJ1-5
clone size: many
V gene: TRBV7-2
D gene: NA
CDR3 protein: CASSLAAGATQPQHF
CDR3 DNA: TGTGCCAGCAGCTTAGCGGCAGGGGCCACTCAGCCCCAGCATTTT

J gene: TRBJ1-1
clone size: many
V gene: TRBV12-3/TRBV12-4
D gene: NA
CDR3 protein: CASSFIGNTEAFF
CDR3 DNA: TGTGCCAGCAGTTTTATAGGGAACACTGAAGCTTTCTTT

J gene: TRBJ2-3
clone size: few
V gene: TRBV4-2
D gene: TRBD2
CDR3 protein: CASSQGGGLAGPRDTQYF
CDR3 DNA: TGTGCCAGCAGCCAAGGGGGGGGTTTAGCGGGGCCCAGAGATACGCAGTATTTT

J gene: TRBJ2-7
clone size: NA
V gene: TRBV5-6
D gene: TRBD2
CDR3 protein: CASSVGPSGIYEQYF
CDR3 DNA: TGTGCCAGCAGCGTAGGACCTAGCGGGATCTACGAGCAGTACTTC

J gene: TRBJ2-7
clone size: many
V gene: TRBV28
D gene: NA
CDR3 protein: CASSPLRELTEQYF
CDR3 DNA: TGTGCCAGCAGTCCCCTTAGGGAACTAACCGAGCAGTACTTC

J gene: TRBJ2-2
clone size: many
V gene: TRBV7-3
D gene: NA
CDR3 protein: CASSFGGNTGELFF
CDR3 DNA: TGTGCCAGCAGCTTTGGTGGTAACACCGGGGAGCTGTTTTTT

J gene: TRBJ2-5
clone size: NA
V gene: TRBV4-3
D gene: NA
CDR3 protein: CASSMSVGETQYF
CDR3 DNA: TGCGCCAGCAGCATGAGTGTAGGAGAGACCCAGTACTTC

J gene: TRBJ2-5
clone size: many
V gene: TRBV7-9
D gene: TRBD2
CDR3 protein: CASSFPGLEGTTQYF
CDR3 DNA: TGTGCCAGCAGCTTCCCTGGACTAGAGGGAACGACCCAGTACTTC

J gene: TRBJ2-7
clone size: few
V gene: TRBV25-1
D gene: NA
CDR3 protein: CASARTDEQYF
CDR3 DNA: TGTGCCAGCGCCCGGACAGACGAGCAGTACTTC

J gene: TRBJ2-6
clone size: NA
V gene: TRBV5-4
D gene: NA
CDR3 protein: CASSFTVSSGANVLTF
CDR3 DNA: TGTGCCAGCAGCTTTACCGTTTCCTCTGGGGCCAACGTCCTGACTTTC

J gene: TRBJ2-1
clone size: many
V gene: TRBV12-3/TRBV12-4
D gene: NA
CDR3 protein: CASTLGQGNYNEQFF
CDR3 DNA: TGTGCCAGCACCTTAGGGCAGGGAAATTACAATGAGCAGTTCTTC

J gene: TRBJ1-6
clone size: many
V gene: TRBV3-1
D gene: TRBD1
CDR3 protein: CASSPDRVDSPLHF
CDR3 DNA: TGTGCCAGCAGCCCGGACAGGGTAGATTCACCCCTCCACTTT

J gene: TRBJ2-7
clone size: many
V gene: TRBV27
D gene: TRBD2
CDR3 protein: CASRPTSGRRYEQYF
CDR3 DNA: TGTGCCAGCAGGCCGACTAGCGGGAGACGTTACGAGCAGTACTTC

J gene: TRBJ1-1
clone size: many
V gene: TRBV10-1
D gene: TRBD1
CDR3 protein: CASSESWTGMGSDTEAFF
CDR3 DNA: TGCGCCAGCAGTGAGTCGTGGACAGGGATGGGATCGGACACTGAAGCTTTCTTT

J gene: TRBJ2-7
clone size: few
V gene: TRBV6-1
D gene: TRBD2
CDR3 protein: CASTVAGGYEQYF
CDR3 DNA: TGTGCCAGCACCGTAGCGGGAGGCTACGAGCAGTACTTC

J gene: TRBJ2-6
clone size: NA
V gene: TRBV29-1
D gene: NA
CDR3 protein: CSVDWGYGANVLTF
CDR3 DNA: TGCAGCGTTGACTGGGGCTATGGGGCCAACGTCCTGACTTTC

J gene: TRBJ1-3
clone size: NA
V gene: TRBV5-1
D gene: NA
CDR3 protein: CASSLAPTSNLGNTIYF
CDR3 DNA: TGCGCCAGCAGCTTGGCCCCGACATCGAACCTTGGAAACACCATATATTTT

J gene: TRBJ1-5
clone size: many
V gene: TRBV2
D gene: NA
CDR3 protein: CASSGSARWQPQHF
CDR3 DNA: TGTGCCAGCAGTGGTTCAGCGCGATGGCAGCCCCAGCATTTT

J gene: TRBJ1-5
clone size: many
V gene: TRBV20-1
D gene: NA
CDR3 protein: CSARGRYSNQPQHF
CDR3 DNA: TGCAGTGCTAGAGGGCGGTATAGCAATCAGCCCCAGCATTTT

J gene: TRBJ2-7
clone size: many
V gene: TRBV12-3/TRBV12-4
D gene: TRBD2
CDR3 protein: CASSLRGGRGYYEQYF
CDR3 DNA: TGTGCCAGCAGTTTAAGGGGCGGGAGGGGGTACTACGAGCAGTACTTC

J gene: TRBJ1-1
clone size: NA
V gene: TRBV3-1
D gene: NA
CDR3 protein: CASMEGWMNTEAFF
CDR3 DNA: TGTGCCAGCATGGAGGGATGGATGAACACTGAAGCTTTCTTT

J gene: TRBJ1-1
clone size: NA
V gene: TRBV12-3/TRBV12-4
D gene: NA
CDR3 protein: CASSRGVTEAFF
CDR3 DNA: TGTGCCAGCAGTCGGGGTGTCACTGAAGCTTTCTTT

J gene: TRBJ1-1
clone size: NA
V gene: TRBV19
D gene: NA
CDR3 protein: CASTHGGGVTEAFF
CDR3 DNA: TGTGCCAGTACCCATGGGGGAGGAGTGACTGAAGCTTTCTTT

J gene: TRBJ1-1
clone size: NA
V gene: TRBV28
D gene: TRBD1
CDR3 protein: CASSLYFTPGQARLGTEAFF
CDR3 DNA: TGTGCCAGCAGTTTATATTTTACCCCCGGACAGGCCCGTTTGGGCACTGAAGCTTTCTTT

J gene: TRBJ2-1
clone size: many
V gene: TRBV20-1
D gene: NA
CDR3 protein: CSAPRGSGFYNEQFF
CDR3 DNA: TGCAGTGCTCCCAGAGGTAGCGGCTTTTACAATGAGCAGTTCTTC

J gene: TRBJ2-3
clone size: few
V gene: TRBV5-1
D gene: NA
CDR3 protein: CASSLGGGAVSTDTQYF
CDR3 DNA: TGCGCCAGCAGCTTGGGAGGGGGAGCGGTCAGCACAGATACGCAGTATTTT

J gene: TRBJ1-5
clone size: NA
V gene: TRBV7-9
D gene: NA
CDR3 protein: CASSSGPQGSGSNQPQHF
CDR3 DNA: TGTGCCAGCAGCTCAGGACCCCAGGGGAGTGGAAGCAATCAGCCCCAGCATTTT

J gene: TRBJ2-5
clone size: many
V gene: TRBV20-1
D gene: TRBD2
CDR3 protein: CSARRVAGFETQYF
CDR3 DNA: TGCAGTGCCCGGAGGGTAGCGGGGTTCGAGACCCAGTACTTC

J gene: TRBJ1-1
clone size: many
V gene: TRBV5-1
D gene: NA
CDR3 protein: CASSLGWGRSNTEAFF
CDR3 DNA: TGCGCCAGCAGCCTGGGTTGGGGAAGGTCGAACACTGAAGCTTTCTTT

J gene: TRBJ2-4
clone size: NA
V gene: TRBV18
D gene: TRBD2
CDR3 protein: CASSPSGLAGVIAKNIQYF
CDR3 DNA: TGTGCCAGCTCACCGTCGGGACTAGCGGGCGTGATAGCCAAAAACATTCAGTACTTC

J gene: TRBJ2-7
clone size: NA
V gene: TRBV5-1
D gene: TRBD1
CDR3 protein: CASSLNDRGSSYEQYF
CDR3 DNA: TGCGCCAGCAGCTTGAATGACAGGGGAAGTTCCTACGAGCAGTACTTC

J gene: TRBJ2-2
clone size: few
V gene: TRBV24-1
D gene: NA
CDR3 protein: CATTEAGTGELFF
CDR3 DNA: TGTGCCACCACAGAGGCCGGCACCGGGGAGCTGTTTTTT

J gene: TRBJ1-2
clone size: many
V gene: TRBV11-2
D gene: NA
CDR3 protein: CASSLGAGPGRGYTF
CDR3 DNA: TGTGCCAGCAGCTTAGGGGCAGGTCCCGGAAGGGGCTACACCTTC

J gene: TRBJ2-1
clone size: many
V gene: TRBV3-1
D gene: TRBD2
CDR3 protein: CASSQVVGGPDEQFF
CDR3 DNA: TGTGCCAGCAGCCAAGTGGTGGGAGGGCCCGATGAGCAGTTCTTC

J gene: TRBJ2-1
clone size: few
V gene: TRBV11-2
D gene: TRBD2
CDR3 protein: CASSLGGLAGGKDEQFF
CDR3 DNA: TGTGCCAGCAGCTTAGGAGGACTAGCGGGAGGAAAGGATGAGCAGTTCTTC

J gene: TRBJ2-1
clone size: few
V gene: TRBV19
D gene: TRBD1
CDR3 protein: CASSIAQGKGNEQFF
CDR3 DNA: TGTGCCAGTAGTATCGCACAGGGGAAAGGCAATGAGCAGTTCTTC

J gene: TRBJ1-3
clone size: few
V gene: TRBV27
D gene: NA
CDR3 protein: CASSLRSNAFSGNTIYF
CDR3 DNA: TGTGCCAGCAGTTTAAGGTCCAACGCCTTCTCTGGAAACACCATATATTTT

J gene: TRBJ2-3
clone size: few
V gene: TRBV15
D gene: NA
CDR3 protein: CAASPRPALRTDTQYF
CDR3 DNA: TGTGCCGCCAGCCCCAGACCCGCACTACGCACAGATACGCAGTATTTT

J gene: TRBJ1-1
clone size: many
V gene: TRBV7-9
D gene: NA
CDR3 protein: CASTPGVQNTEAFF
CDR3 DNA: TGTGCCAGCACCCCAGGAGTACAGAACACTGAAGCTTTCTTT

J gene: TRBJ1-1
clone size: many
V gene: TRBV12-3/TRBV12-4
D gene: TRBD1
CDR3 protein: CASSQGQRGSEAFF
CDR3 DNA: TGTGCCAGCAGCCAGGGACAGAGGGGCTCTGAAGCTTTCTTT

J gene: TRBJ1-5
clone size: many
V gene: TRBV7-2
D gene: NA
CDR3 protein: CASSLGRAPNQPQHF
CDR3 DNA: TGTGCCAGCAGCTTAGGGAGGGCGCCCAATCAGCCCCAGCATTTT

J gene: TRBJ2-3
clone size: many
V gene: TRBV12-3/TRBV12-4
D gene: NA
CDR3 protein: CASSFVDHPRNTQYF
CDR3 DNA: TGTGCCAGCAGTTTCGTTGACCACCCGCGAAATACGCAGTATTTT

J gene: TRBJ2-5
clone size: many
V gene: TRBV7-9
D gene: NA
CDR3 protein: CASSFQGIETQYF
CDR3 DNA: TGTGCCAGCAGCTTCCAAGGCATTGAGACCCAGTACTTC